The text below deals with one TCR beta chain. Its antigen is not identified. Trimming left V 2 bases short and J 3 bases short, with 10 bases between. Germline V lookup: CDR1 MNHEY, CDR2 SVGAGI. This CDR3 is built from 14 residues. This entry comes from a study of cytomegalovirus exposure and HLA in healthy donors. PCR employed 60 Vbeta and 13 Jbeta primers. The protocol was immunoSEQ multiplex PCR, while the TCRdb copy is restricted to in-frame clones and leaves out a portion. The repertoire includes 130,000 or so clones, just under 75% of them detected once, and approximately 7% sits in the top ten. Study-level points and caveats: The listing of roughly 160 TCR beta chains classed them as cytomegalovirus-associated.

The chain has TRBV6-5 and TRBJ1-1; D is ambiguous. The sequencing sample was made of PBMCs. This receptor was taken from a man between 35 and 55 years old in good health and CMV-seropositive. CDR3 region: CASSYIPDYTEAFF. CDR3 in DNA: TGTGCCAGCAGTTACATCCCAGATTACACTGAAGCTTTCTTT.